This note documents a single T cell receptor beta chain sequence. Germline V CDR1 and CDR2: MNHEY, SVGAGI. With 0 bases clipped from V and 4 bases from J, the junction kept 4 bases outside the gene matches. The length of the CDR3 is 15 residues. TCR beta was sequenced from blood CD8+ and CD4+ T cells. TEMRA cells were FACS-enriched and CD8+ and CD4+ T cells negatively isolated. The sample comes from a study of CD8 T cells in Susac syndrome. The RNA, 0.5 to 1 ug, was put through reverse transcription using random hexamers. immunoSEQ multiplex PCR amplified TCR beta CDR3 across 54 Vbeta, 13 Jbeta. TCRdb re-analysed the immunoSEQ multiplex PCR reads in MiXCR, keeping a single row per CDR3 protein. The data show about 120,000 distinct CDR3 sequences, around 94% seen once.

The material sequenced was CD8+ T cells from PBMCs. The sequence was collected from a human donor with Susac syndrome. The chain joins TRBV6-5 to TRBJ2-3, with TRBD2 matching 7 bases. The CDR3 protein is CASSYSAGEADTQYF. The CDR3 nucleotides read TGTGCCAGCAGTTACTCGGCGGGAGAGGCAGATACGCAGTATTTT.